This T cell receptor (beta chain) was profiled in a study of T cell responses to AZD1222 COVID-19 vaccine (dated by TCRdb to about 2021). Describing the broader study: AZD1222 recipients whose second dose came at about 4 weeks and those whose second dose came at about 12 weeks were combined into one group, since spike-specific TCR depth and breadth did not differ between the two schedules. TCR sequencing was performed for 233 trial participants, of whom roughly 200 were given two doses of AZD1222 and around 25 were given two doses of MenACWY control vaccine. Trial participants were enrolled by age into subgroups of 18-55, 56-69 and 70-plus years, and about 150, 27 and 61 TCR-sequenced participants, respectively, were included in these subgroups. What the work shows at the level of the full study, not this receptor alone: Most participants were white British and females outnumbered males, and the authors suggested that clonal diversity may have been underestimated. The whole spike protein was spanned by vaccine-associated CD4 TCRs, and dominant responses were seen in regions 160-218 and 743-854. Because no samples from the day 14 peak response were available, repertoires could be characterized only after the peak T cell response. Conclusions about previously exposed vaccinees are limited because only five to seven AZD1222 recipients were SARS-CoV-2 seropositive at baseline. Reportedly, almost half of the unique spike-specific TCRs recognized epitopes lying outside the regions that are mutated in the B.1.351 and B.1.1.7 variants. After two AZD1222 doses, spike-specific TCR breadth and depth were significantly higher than at day 0 and than in MenACWY recipients. The 56-69-year group was small, and its depth increase did not reach significance, likely because of low power.

The CDR3 regions of human TCRbeta chains were subjected to immunosequencing. The study's own analysis went as follows. Repertoire TCRs were matched against a reference library of SARS-CoV-2-specific TCRs generated with the MIRA antigen-specificity platform. Breadth meant the fraction of unique TCRs that were SARS-CoV-2-associated, whereas depth meant the fraction of total T cells that were SARS-CoV-2-associated. Using the MIRA data, each spike-specific TCR was mapped to the spike region that the TCR reacts to and placed in a CD4 or CD8 class. Log10-transformed breadth and depth values were compared by one-way ANOVA with Sidak's multiple comparisons tests. The source is immuneACCESS, and TCRdb retained only in-frame sequences with V and J called. Part of the clones is not carried over; for the studies checked, unresolved V genes explain less than half of this, and the remainder is unexplained. The D gene and trimming were derived from the DNA, and the V and J assignments and clone size from that table. This sample comprises 80,000 or so clones, about 90% of them detected only once. 5.7% of the sample is taken by the ten largest.

A remark on this clone: It lacks a known antigen. No clone much larger than this one lies a single base away; base qualities are absent.

The sample's time point label, decoded: baseline before first vaccination. The vaccinee samples were drawn from two UK trials, COV001 and COV002, one of which was a single-blind randomized controlled phase 2/3 trial testing AZD1222 (ChAdOx1 nCoV-19) in healthy adults. Trial participant PBMC samples were collected at day 0 and day 28 after the second dose for TCRbeta chain sequencing. Between the V and J ends, shortened by 3 bases and 7 bases respectively, the junction contains 16 bases. From a lookup of the germline V gene, CDR1 and CDR2 are MDHEN and SYDVKM. The CDR3 goes from the cysteine to the phenylalanine over 14 residues. This entry keeps only the CDR3 DNA: 42 bases, framed from base 1.

The source is an adult in good health. This specimen was peripheral blood, taken on day 0 of AZD1222 vaccination. The chain is made from TRBV28 and TRBJ2-7, with a tentative D gene TRBD1 over 6 matching bases. This receptor has the CDR3 CASSLRQAAREQYF. The nucleotides are TGTGCCAGCAGTTTGAGACAGGCGGCTCGGGAGCAGTACTTC.